These 16 T cell receptor beta chains were all obtained from the same sample, sequenced in a study of OX40 agonist ivuxolimab in advanced cancers. TCRdb's copy holds only in-frame clones and misses some; the assay was immunoSEQ multiplex PCR. The table lists about 96,000 clones, roughly 88% of them singletons, with about 1.5% in the top ten. The sequences come from CD4+ or CD8+ T cells sorted from blood, collected in a trial of the OX40 agonist ivuxolimab. These TCRs come from an adult with an advanced solid tumor such as melanoma, head and neck, liver or kidney cancer.

V usage is TRBV19 and J usage is TRBJ1-1; D gene unclear. CDR3 length: 13 residues. V gave up 9 bases and J gave up 1 base, with 12 bases separating them. Germline-derived CDR1 and CDR2 are LNHDA and SQIVND (reference sequence). CDR3 loop: CASRPRRNTEAFF. In DNA form, the CDR3 reads TGTGCCAGCCGCCCCCGAAGGAACACTGAAGCTTTCTTT.

The chain joins TRBV30 to TRBJ2-5, with a weak D call TRBD1 (5 bases). The CDR3 covers 14 residues. V shed 2 bases and J shed 4 bases, with 14 bases lying between them. Germline lookup yields CDR1 GTSNPN and CDR2 SVGIG (reference sequence). CDR3 DNA: TGTGCCTGGAGTTCCCCAGGGAAGGCAGAGACCCAGTACTTC. It translates to CAWSSPGKAETQYF.

The chain employs TRBV29-1 and TRBJ2-3; 7 nucleotides line up with TRBD2. V lost 6 bases to trimming and J lost 4 bases; unmatched junction nucleotides: 7. This CDR3 spans 13 amino acids. In germline, CDR1 is SQVTM, CDR2 ANQGSEA. CDR3 bases: TGCAGCGTCATCGAGGGAGGGCCAGATACGCAGTATTTT. Protein sequence: CSVIEGGPDTQYF.

The chain links TRBV23-1 to TRBJ1-2; maybe TRBD1 (5 bases). TRBV23-1 qualifies as an ORF whose function is uncertain. The CDR3 runs to 12 residues. V was pared by 6 bases and J by 6 bases, with 11 bases between. For the CDR3, the DNA is TGCGCCAGCAGATCCCAGGGTAATGGCTACACCTTC. Protein sequence: CASRSQGNGYTF.

The J gene is TRBJ2-7, the V gene TRBV6-6; D perhaps matches TRBD2 (6 bases). The CDR3 spans 12 residues. Per germline, CDR1 MNHNY and CDR2 SVGAGI (reference sequence). V was cut by 10 bases and J by 5 bases, with 15 bases left in between. This chain's CDR3 is CATRPRGNEQYF. DNA of the CDR3: TGTGCCACAAGGCCCCGCGGGAACGAGCAGTACTTC.

J is TRBJ2-6 and V is TRBV7-3; D is undetermined. CDR3 length: 15 amino acids. Looked up from germline, CDR1 is SGHTA and CDR2 is FQGTGA. Trimming removed 5 bases at V and 1 base at J, with 9 bases between. The CDR3 loop is CASSQDPSGANVLTF. Here the CDR3 DNA reads TGTGCCAGCAGCCAAGACCCGTCTGGGGCCAACGTCCTGACTTTC.

This rearrangement joins TRBV18 to TRBJ1-1; D might be TRBD1 (5 bases). The CDR3 totals 14 residues. Looked up from germline, CDR1 is KGHSH and CDR2 is LQKENI. The V end was cut by 1 base, the J end by 4 bases, with 10 bases between. CDR3 region: CASSPRGESTEAFF. CDR3 in DNA: TGTGCCAGCTCACCACGAGGGGAGAGCACTGAAGCTTTCTTT. The full variable domain, rest sourced from reference TRBV18 and TRBJ1-1, is NAGVMQNPRHLVRRRGQEARLRCSPMKGHSHVYWYRQLPEEGLKFMVYLQKENIIDESGMPKERFSAEFPKEGPSILRIQQVVRGDSAAYFCASSPRGESTEAFFGQGTRLTVV.

The chain links TRBV19 to TRBJ2-1; 7 bases map to TRBD1. The CDR3 is 16 amino acids. CDR1 and CDR2 from the germline V gene are LNHDA and SQIVND (reference sequence). J gave up 2 bases and V 7 bases, and 11 bases lay outside the gene matches. The CDR3 sequence is CASIAAATGTYNEQFF. CDR3 DNA: TGTGCCAGTATAGCTGCGGCGACAGGGACCTACAATGAGCAGTTCTTC.

The V call is TRBV19, the J call TRBJ2-7, with 7 bases matching TRBD1. The junction had 5 bases not matched to a gene; V was cut back by 5 bases and J by 1 base. The CDR3 contains 14 residues. The germline gives CDR1 LNHDA, CDR2 SQIVND (reference sequence). The CDR3 spells CASSPRDSSYEQYF. The CDR3 DNA follows: TGTGCCAGTAGTCCAAGGGACAGTTCCTACGAGCAGTACTTC.

This clone turned up a few times. The CDR3 sequence: CASSLRDWNYGYTF. CDR3 DNA: TGTGCCAGCAGTTTAAGGGATTGGAACTATGGCTACACCTTC. The chain is built from TRBV28 and TRBJ1-2; D unresolved. CDR1 and CDR2 from the germline V gene are MDHEN and SYDVKM. Trimming cost V 2 bases and J 2 bases, with 9 bases left between them. The CDR3 length is 14 residues.

This clone was seen a single time. The chain uses TRBV11-3 and TRBJ1-6; D call uncertain. The V gene's germline CDR1 is SGHNT and CDR2 YENEEA. V dropped 5 bases and J dropped 8 bases, with 16 bases sitting between them. The CDR3 runs 15 residues. The CDR3 DNA reads as TGTGCCAGCAGCCCCATAGCCGGGAGGGATTCACCCCTCCACTTT. As protein: CASSPIAGRDSPLHF.

The gene calls are TRBV7-2 and TRBJ1-1; 9 positions agree with TRBD1. This CDR3 spans 13 amino acids. The germline CDR1 and CDR2 sequences are SGHTA and FQGNSA. V lost 7 bases, J lost 11 bases, and 11 bases stayed unmatched. The CDR3 nucleotides read TGTGCCAGCATCAGTCCGGGACAGGGTTATGCTTTCTTT. Its translation is CASISPGQGYAFF.

This clone was picked up a small number of times. CDR3 sequence (DNA): TGTGCCAGCTCCGGGACGGCACGTGAAGCTTTCTTT. It codes for CASSGTAREAFF. The rearrangement joins TRBV18 to TRBJ1-1, with D perhaps matching TRBD1 (5 bases). Trimming cost V 6 bases and J 7 bases, with 12 bases left between them. From germline, CDR1 is KGHSH and CDR2 LQKENI. There are 12 residues in the CDR3.

The chain links TRBV7-8 to TRBJ2-7, with D unclear. The CDR3 runs 17 residues. Germline loops: CDR1 SGHVS, CDR2 FQNEAQ. The V end lost 0 bases, the J end lost 2 bases, and 17 bases lay between the germline ends. In nucleotides, the CDR3 is TGTGCCAGCAGCTTAGCCGTCTGGGCCTCCCGGGCCTACGAGCAGTACTTC. It yields the protein CASSLAVWASRAYEQYF.

The genes are TRBV7-2 and TRBJ2-2; perhaps TRBD1 as D (5 bases). The length of the CDR3 is 16 residues. V lost 2 bases, J lost 3 bases, and 13 bases lay in between. Germline CDR1 reads SGHTA; CDR2 reads FQGNSA. The CDR3 loop is CASSLLVIGDTGELFF. The CDR3, as DNA: TGTGCCAGCAGCTTACTAGTCATAGGGGACACCGGGGAGCTGTTTTTT.

This rearrangement joins TRBV7-2 to TRBJ1-2; 9 positions agree with TRBD1. V gave up 5 bases and J gave up 8 bases; unmatched junction bases: 12. CDR3 size: 15 residues. CDR1 and CDR2 (germline): SGHTA, FQGNSA. The CDR3 region is CASSPDSNRGQGYTF. DNA of the CDR3: TGTGCCAGCAGCCCCGATTCAAACAGGGGGCAAGGCTACACCTTC. Together with reference TRBV7-2 and TRBJ1-2, the CDR3 gives the full variable domain: GAGVSQSPSNKVTEKGKDVELRCDPISGHTALYWYRQSLGQGLEFLIYFQGNSAPDKSGLPSDRFSAERTGGSVSTLTIQRTQQEDSAVYLCASSPDSNRGQGYTFGSGTRLTVV.